The present entry profiles one T cell receptor beta chain with its context. The antigen is unknown. Sorting gave populations that all exceeded 95% purity. Of the isolated RNA, all was reverse transcribed, and so the sequenced material was expressed TCRB transcripts. Assay: immunoSEQ multiplex PCR; the TCRdb copy retains only in-frame clones and omits some. The data hold approximately 260,000 clones, with around 25% observed a single time. The source of the sample is a study of beta chain features in type 1 diabetes. General study findings and limits: Type 1 diabetes patients had moderately but significantly shorter TCRB CDR3s in all four CD4+ subsets.

Source material: naive CD4+ T cells from blood. This clonotype was obtained from a woman in her 30s with type 1 diabetes.

The CDR3 region has the DNA TGCGCCAGCAGCCAGAGACGGCGGGACACTGAAGCTTTCTTT. It codes for CASSQRRRDTEAFF. The chain has TRBV4-1 and TRBJ1-1; no firm D call. Germline assignment: CDR1 MGHRA and CDR2 YSYEKL. The CDR3 spans 14 residues. V was shortened by 3 bases and J by 3 bases, with 11 bases between the two germline ends.